This T cell receptor beta chain was found in a study of blood T cells in healthy people across ages. From germline, CDR1 is SGHRS and CDR2 YFSETQ. This CDR3 region has 14 residues. This clonotype has at least ten counts. Its antigen remains unidentified. Sequence at one end of the junction differs from germline and may be a read error. General observations from the study: Diversity of TCR beta correlated strongly with naive T cell percentage. Age showed a roughly linear inverse relationship with TCR beta diversity per million T cells. It was the long-lived donors that had more naive CD4+ cells and higher diversity than aged donors.

Combining a sample-barcoded 5' primer with a J-beta primer mix, a second PCR ran for roughly 6 to 12 cycles. MiXCR, applied by TCRdb to the 5' RACE reads, yields one record per CDR3 protein. Counted here are approximately 700,000 distinct CDR3 sequences, approximately 29% occurring once; the ten biggest clones make up 15% to 19%. The receptor comes from a woman of 80 years or more in good health. V is TRBV5-1 and J is TRBJ2-5, with D hard to call. Material for sequencing was blood. CDR3 protein: CASSLGTSQETQYF. In DNA, the CDR3 is TGTGCCAGCAGCTTGGGTACTTCTCAAGAGACCCAGTACTTC.